Listed below are T cell receptor beta chains from one sample, sequenced in a study of sequential checkpoint blockade in melanoma. TCRdb's table, derived via immunoSEQ multiplex PCR, lists solely in-frame clones and lacks some. The top ten hold 10% to 15% of the sample, which has about 30,000 clones, about 80% seen once. The sequences come from CD8+ T cells sorted from blood (inferred from file names), collected from a patient given nivolumab and ipilimumab in sequence. Receptor source: a human donor with melanoma. Both conserved end residues are part of each CDR3. D genes are given only for firm matches. The listing skips clone size in some rows; elsewhere it reads once, few, many or a size class.

>-|few|11|TRBV2|TRBJ2-1
TGTGCCAGCAAACGGGACAATGAGCAGTTCTTC
CASKRDNEQFF
>-|-|13|TRBV29-1|TRBJ2-7
TGCAGCGCTCCCTCTCCCAGGGCCAACGAGCAGTACTTC
CSAPSPRANEQYF
>-|few|14|TRBV6-5|TRBJ2-7
TGTGCCAGCAGATCCGGGATGGGCTCCTACGAGCAGTACTTC
CASRSGMGSYEQYF
>TRBD1|-|14|TRBV19|TRBJ1-1
TGTGCCAGTAGTATCGGGACAGGGCTCACTGAAGCTTTCTTT
CASSIGTGLTEAFF
>TRBD2|-|14|TRBV6-6|TRBJ2-1
TGTGCCAGCAGTTACAATAGCGGGGGGGATGAGCAGTTCTTC
CASSYNSGGDEQFF
>-|-|17|TRBV7-8|TRBJ1-4
TGTGCCAGCAGCTTATTCCCGGGTCTAGGAACTAATGAAAAACTGTTTTTT
CASSLFPGLGTNEKLFF
>-|-|15|TRBV30|TRBJ2-5
TGTGCCTGGAGTTCCCTAATTGAGGGACAAGAGACCCAGTACTTC
CAWSSLIEGQETQYF
>TRBD2|-|16|TRBV9|TRBJ2-1
TGTGCCAGCAGCGTAATAGCGGGGACGCCCTACAATGAGCAGTTCTTC
CASSVIAGTPYNEQFF
>-|once|11|TRBV2|TRBJ1-1
TGTGCCAGCAGTGACGGTCCCGAAGCTTTCTTT
CASSDGPEAFF
>TRBD2|few|14|TRBV13|TRBJ2-1
TGTGCCAGTACTAGCGGGCTAGTCTACAATGAGCAGTTCTTC
CASTSGLVYNEQFF
>-|-|15|TRBV13|TRBJ2-7
TGTGCCAGCAGGGGCCGACCCGGGGAAGGAAACGAGCAGTACTTC
CASRGRPGEGNEQYF
>TRBD1|once|15|TRBV28|TRBJ1-2
TGTGCCAGCAGACCTAGCTTTACAGGGGTGTATGGCTACACCTTC
CASRPSFTGVYGYTF
>TRBD2|-|14|TRBV7-9|TRBJ2-1
TGTGCCAGCAGCTTAGAACTAGCGGGACCCGAGCAGTTCTTC
CASSLELAGPEQFF
>-|-|14|TRBV5-1|TRBJ2-7
TGCGCCAGCAGCCTTGATGGGGGGTACTACGAGCAGTACTTC
CASSLDGGYYEQYF
>TRBD1|-|13|TRBV28|TRBJ2-7
TGTGCCAGCGTTGGACAGGACTCCTACGAGCAGTACTTC
CASVGQDSYEQYF
>-|-|15|TRBV14|TRBJ2-7
TGTGCCAGCAGCCAAGGACGGGGGTGGGTCTACGAGCAGTACTTC
CASSQGRGWVYEQYF
>-|-|15|TRBV28|TRBJ2-7
TGTGCCAGCAGTCCCGGTATCGGGGGTAACTACGAGCAGTACTTC
CASSPGIGGNYEQYF
>-|few|16|TRBV7-9|TRBJ2-5
TGTGCCAGCAGCTTAGGTGGAGCCTCGTACCAAGAGACCCAGTACTTC
CASSLGGASYQETQYF
>-|-|15|TRBV7-6|TRBJ2-3
TGTGCCAGCAGCTTATTGAGCGGGCACACAGATACGCAGTATTTT
CASSLLSGHTDTQYF
>TRBD1|-|14|TRBV6-5|TRBJ2-7
TGTGCCAGCAGTGAGACAGGGGTCCCCTACGAGCAGTACTTC
CASSETGVPYEQYF
>-|-|13|TRBV15|TRBJ2-1
TGTGCCACCAGCAGCAGGGACTACAATGAGCAGTTCTTC
CATSSRDYNEQFF
>-|-|15|TRBV19|TRBJ1-4
TGTGCCAGTAGTATTCTAGGGGAAGCTAATGAAAAACTGTTTTTT
CASSILGEANEKLFF
>TRBD1|-|19|TRBV19|TRBJ1-5
TGTGCCAGTAGTATGCCCCTGGACAGGGAACAGAATAGCAATCAGCCCCAGCATTTT
CASSMPLDREQNSNQPQHF
>TRBD1|-|13|TRBV19|TRBJ1-2
TGTGCCAGTAGTATCGGGACAGCTTATGGCTACACCTTC
CASSIGTAYGYTF
>-|few|15|TRBV5-1|TRBJ2-5
TGCGCCAGCAGCCCCCAAGGCAGGGCCCAAGAGACCCAGTACTTC
CASSPQGRAQETQYF
>-|few|16|TRBV4-3|TRBJ2-3
TGCGCCAGCAGCCAAGATAGGTGGCGGGGCACAGATACGCAGTATTTT
CASSQDRWRGTDTQYF
>-|-|14|TRBV19|TRBJ1-1
TGTGCCAGTAGAGTTCAGGGCGGAAACACTGAAGCTTTCTTT
CASRVQGGNTEAFF
>-|-|16|TRBV7-9|TRBJ2-3
TGTGCCAGCAGCTTAGTGGTGGGGGCTGTCACAGATACGCAGTATTTT
CASSLVVGAVTDTQYF
>TRBD1|-|16|TRBV28|TRBJ1-5
TGTGCCAGCAGTTCCGACAGGGGGTATAGCAATCAGCCCCAGCATTTT
CASSSDRGYSNQPQHF
>TRBD1|-|18|TRBV7-2|TRBJ2-7
TGTGCCAGCAGCTTAGCAAAGGGACAGGGGGCTTTATCCTACGAGCAGTACTTC
CASSLAKGQGALSYEQYF
>-|once|13|TRBV5-1|TRBJ1-2
TGCGCCAGCGGCGGGGAAAAGGGCTATGGCTACACCTTC
CASGGEKGYGYTF
>-|once|16|TRBV9|TRBJ2-3
TGTGCCAGCAGCGTAGGGCTAGCAGACAGCACAGATACGCAGTATTTT
CASSVGLADSTDTQYF
>TRBD1|-|16|TRBV6-6|TRBJ2-7
TGTGCCAGCAGTCGAGACCGGCAGGGGGCGGGGTACGAGCAGTACTTC
CASSRDRQGAGYEQYF
>-|-|14|TRBV29-1|TRBJ2-7
TGCAGCGGGGGAAATGACAGGCTTGGGTCCGAGCAGTACTTC
CSGGNDRLGSEQYF
>-|-|12|TRBV28|TRBJ2-5
TGTGCCAGCAGCTTCCCCCAAGAGACCCAGTACTTC
CASSFPQETQYF
>-|-|15|TRBV27|TRBJ2-5
TGTGCCAGCAGTTTATCGGGCAGTTACGGTGAGACCCAGTACTTC
CASSLSGSYGETQYF
>-|once|14|TRBV5-4|TRBJ1-4
TGTGCCAGCAGCTTGGAGGCGGGGGATGAAAAACTGTTTTTT
CASSLEAGDEKLFF
>-|-|15|TRBV11-1|TRBJ1-1
TGTGCCAGCAGCCCCTACAGGGCAGTGGACACTGAAGCTTTCTTT
CASSPYRAVDTEAFF
>TRBD1|-|15|TRBV7-9|TRBJ2-1
TGTGCCAGCAGCTCGGACAGGGAAGTAGACAATGAGCAGTTCTTC
CASSSDREVDNEQFF
>-|-|14|TRBV5-6|TRBJ2-7
TGTGCCAGCAGCAGGGTTTGGTCAGGGTTCGAGCAGTACTTC
CASSRVWSGFEQYF
>TRBD2|few|18|TRBV7-2|TRBJ2-1
TGTGCCAGCAGCTTAGTCGGGGGGGGGCGAACCTCCTACAATGAGCAGTTCTTC
CASSLVGGGRTSYNEQFF
>-|-|16|TRBV21-1|TRBJ2-7
TGTGCCAGCAGCAAAGCGCTGGGGCAGGGGCCCTACGAGCAGTACTTC
CASSKALGQGPYEQYF
>-|-|14|TRBV29-1|TRBJ2-1
TGCAGCGTTGACTTAGGCCGACTAGAGAATGAGCAGTTCTTC
CSVDLGRLENEQFF
>-|-|13|TRBV6-1|TRBJ2-7
TGTGCCAGCAGTGAAGGACTCTCCTACGAGCAGTACTTC
CASSEGLSYEQYF
>-|-|15|TRBV4-1|TRBJ1-2
TGCGCCAGCAGCCAAGATCCGGGGGTTGGCTATGGCTACACCTTC
CASSQDPGVGYGYTF
>-|-|15|TRBV7-8|TRBJ1-5
TGTGCCAGCAGCTTAGTCGGGGAGGGCAATCAGCCCCAGCATTTT
CASSLVGEGNQPQHF
>TRBD2|-|14|TRBV4-2|TRBJ2-7
TGTGCCAGCAGCTTGGAGCGGGGAAACTACGAGCAGTACTTC
CASSLERGNYEQYF
>-|-|15|TRBV29-1|TRBJ2-5
TGCAGCGTTGAAGGAAGTAACCTACTGGAAGAGACCCAGTACTTC
CSVEGSNLLEETQYF
>TRBD2|-|16|TRBV10-2|TRBJ2-7
TGCGCCAGCAGTGAGGTAGCGGGGGGGCTTGATTACGAGCAGTACTTC
CASSEVAGGLDYEQYF
>TRBD1|-|11|TRBV2|TRBJ1-1
TGTGCCAGCGACAGGGGGGCTGAAGCTTTCTTT
CASDRGAEAFF
>-|-|16|TRBV4-2|TRBJ2-1
TGTGCCAGCAGCCAACAGACAGGGTCGGAGGGCAATGAGCAGTTCTTC
CASSQQTGSEGNEQFF
>-|-|15|TRBV5-6|TRBJ1-6
TGTGCCAGCAGCGTGCGGGGATCCTATAATTCACCCCTCCACTTT
CASSVRGSYNSPLHF
>TRBD1|-|16|TRBV19|TRBJ1-1
TGTGCCAGTAGTATGGGGACAGGGCCCTTGAACACTGAAGCTTTCTTT
CASSMGTGPLNTEAFF
>TRBD1|-|13|TRBV15|TRBJ1-2
TGTGCCACCAGAAGACAGGGTTCCGAAGGCTACACCTTC
CATRRQGSEGYTF
>-|-|13|TRBV29-1|TRBJ2-1
TGCAGCGTTGAAGTGAGGTCCGGGAATGAGCAGTTCTTC
CSVEVRSGNEQFF
>-|-|12|TRBV5-1|TRBJ2-1
TGCGCCAGCAGCATGCGGGGAAATGAGCAGTTCTTC
CASSMRGNEQFF